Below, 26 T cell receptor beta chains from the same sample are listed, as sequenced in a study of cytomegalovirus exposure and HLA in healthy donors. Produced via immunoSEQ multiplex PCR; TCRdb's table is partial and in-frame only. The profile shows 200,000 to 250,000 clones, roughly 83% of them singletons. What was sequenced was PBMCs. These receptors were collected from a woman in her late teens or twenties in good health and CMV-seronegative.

The CDR3 nucleotides read TGTGCCAGCAGCTTACAATCGCTCGTGTCCAACTCCTACAATGAGCAGTTCTTC. This sequence encodes CASSLQSLVSNSYNEQFF. This chain uses TRBV7-3 with TRBJ2-1, with unresolved D. The CDR3 spans 18 residues. The ends were cut back, 2 bases at V and 0 bases at J, with 17 bases in the middle. Per the germline V gene, CDR1 is SGHTA and CDR2 is FQGTGA. Based on the CDR3 plus reference TRBV7-3 and TRBJ2-1, the full variable domain is GAGVSQTPSNKVTEKGKYVELRCDPISGHTALYWYRQSLGQGPEFLIYFQGTGAADDSGLPNDRFFAVRPEGSVSTLKIQRTERGDSAVYLCASSLQSLVSNSYNEQFFGPGTRLTVL.

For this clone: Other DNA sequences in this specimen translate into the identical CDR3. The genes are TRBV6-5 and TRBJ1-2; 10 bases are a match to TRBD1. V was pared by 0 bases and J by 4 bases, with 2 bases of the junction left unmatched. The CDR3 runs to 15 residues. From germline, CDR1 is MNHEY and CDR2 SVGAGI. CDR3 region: CASSYSGTGVYGYTF. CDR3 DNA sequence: TGTGCCAGCAGTTACTCCGGGACAGGGGTCTATGGCTACACCTTC.

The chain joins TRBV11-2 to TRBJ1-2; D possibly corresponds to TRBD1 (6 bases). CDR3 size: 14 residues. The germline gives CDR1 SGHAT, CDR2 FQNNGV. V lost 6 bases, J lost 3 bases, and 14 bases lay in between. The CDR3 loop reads CASSAQGGDYGYTF. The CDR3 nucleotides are TGTGCCAGCAGTGCACAGGGTGGAGACTATGGCTACACCTTC.

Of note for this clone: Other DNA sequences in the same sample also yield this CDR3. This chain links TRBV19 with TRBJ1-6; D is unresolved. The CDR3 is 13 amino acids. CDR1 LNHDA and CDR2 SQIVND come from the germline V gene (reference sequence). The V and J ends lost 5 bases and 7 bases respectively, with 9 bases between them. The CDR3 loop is CASSAPGNSPLHF. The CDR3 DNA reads TGTGCCAGTAGTGCCCCGGGAAATTCACCCCTCCACTTT.

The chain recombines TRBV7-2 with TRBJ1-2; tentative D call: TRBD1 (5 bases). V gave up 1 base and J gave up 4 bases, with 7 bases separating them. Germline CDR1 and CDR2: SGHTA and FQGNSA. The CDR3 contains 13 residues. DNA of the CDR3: TGTGCCAGCAGCTTAGGGCAGGGCTATGGCTACACCTTC. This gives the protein CASSLGQGYGYTF.

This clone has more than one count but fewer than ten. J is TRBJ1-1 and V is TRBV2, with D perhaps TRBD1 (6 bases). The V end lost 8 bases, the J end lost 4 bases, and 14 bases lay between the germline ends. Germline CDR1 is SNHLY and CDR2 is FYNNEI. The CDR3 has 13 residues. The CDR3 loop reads CASPGRGATEAFF. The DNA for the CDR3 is TGTGCCAGCCCCGGCAGGGGAGCCACTGAAGCTTTCTTT.

CDR3 sequence reads: CATGPNTGYEQYF. The CDR3 nucleotides read TGTGCCACCGGCCCGAACACAGGCTACGAGCAGTACTTC. The chain has TRBV15 and TRBJ2-7; D may be TRBD1 (5 bases). V was clipped by 8 bases and J by 3 bases, with 14 bases between them. The CDR3 is 13 amino acids. The germline CDR1 and CDR2 sequences are LNHNV and YYDKDF (reference sequence). The full variable domain, completed using reference TRBV15 and TRBJ2-7, is DAMVIQNPRYQVTQFGKPVTLSCSQTLNHNVMYWYQQKSSQAPKLLFHYYDKDFNNEADTPDNFQSRRPNTSFCFLDIRSPGLGDTAMYLCATGPNTGYEQYFGPGTRLTVT.

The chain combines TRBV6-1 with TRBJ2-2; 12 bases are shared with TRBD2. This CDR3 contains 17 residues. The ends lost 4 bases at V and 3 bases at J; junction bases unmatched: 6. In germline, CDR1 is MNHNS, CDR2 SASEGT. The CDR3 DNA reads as TGTGCCAGCAGTGGCCGACTAGCGGGGGCTCACACCGGGGAGCTGTTTTTT. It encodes CASSGRLAGAHTGELFF.

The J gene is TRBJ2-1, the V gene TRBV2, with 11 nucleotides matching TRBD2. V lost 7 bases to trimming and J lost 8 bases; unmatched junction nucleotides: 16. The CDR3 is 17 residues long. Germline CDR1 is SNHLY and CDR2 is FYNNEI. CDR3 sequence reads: CASTDVLAGAVGDEQFF. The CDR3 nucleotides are TGTGCCAGCACAGACGTACTAGCGGGGGCCGTGGGGGATGAGCAGTTCTTC.

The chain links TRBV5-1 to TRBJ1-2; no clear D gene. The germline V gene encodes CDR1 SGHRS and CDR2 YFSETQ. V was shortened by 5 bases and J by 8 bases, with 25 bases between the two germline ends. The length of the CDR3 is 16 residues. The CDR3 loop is CASREALKGGADGYTF. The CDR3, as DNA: TGCGCCAGCAGGGAAGCCCTTAAGGGTGGAGCAGACGGCTACACCTTC.

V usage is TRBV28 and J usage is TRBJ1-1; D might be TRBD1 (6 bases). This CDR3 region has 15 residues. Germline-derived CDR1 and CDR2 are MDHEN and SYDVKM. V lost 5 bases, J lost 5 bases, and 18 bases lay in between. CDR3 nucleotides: TGTGCCAGCAGTCGCCCTAGTGAGGGGGTAACTGAAGCTTTCTTT. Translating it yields CASSRPSEGVTEAFF.

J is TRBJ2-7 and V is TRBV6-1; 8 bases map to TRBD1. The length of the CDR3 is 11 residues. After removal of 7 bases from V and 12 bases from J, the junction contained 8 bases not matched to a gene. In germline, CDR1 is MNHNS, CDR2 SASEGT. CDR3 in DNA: TGTGCCAGCACTGCGACAGGGGCCCGGTACTTC. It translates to CASTATGARYF.

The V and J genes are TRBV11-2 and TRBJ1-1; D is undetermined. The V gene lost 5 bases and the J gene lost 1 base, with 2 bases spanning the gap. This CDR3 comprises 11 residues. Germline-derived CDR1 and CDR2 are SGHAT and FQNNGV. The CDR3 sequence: CASSRNTEAFF. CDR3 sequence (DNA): TGTGCCAGCAGCCGGAACACTGAAGCTTTCTTT.

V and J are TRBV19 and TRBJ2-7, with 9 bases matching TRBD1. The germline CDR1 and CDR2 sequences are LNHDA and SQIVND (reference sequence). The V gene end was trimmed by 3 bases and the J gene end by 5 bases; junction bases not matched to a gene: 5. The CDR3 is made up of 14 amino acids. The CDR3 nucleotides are TGTGCCAGTAGTATGGCGGACAGGGGCCACGAGCAGTACTTC. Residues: CASSMADRGHEQYF.

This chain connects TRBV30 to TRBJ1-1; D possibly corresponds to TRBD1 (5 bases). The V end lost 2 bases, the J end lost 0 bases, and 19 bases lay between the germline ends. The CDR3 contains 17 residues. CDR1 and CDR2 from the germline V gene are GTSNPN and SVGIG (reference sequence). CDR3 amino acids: CAWSTKGQPRMNTEAFF. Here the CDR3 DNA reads TGTGCCTGGAGTACTAAGGGGCAGCCAAGAATGAACACTGAAGCTTTCTTT. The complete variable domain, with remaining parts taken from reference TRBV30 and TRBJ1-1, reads SQTIHQWPATLVQPVGSPLSLECTVEGTSNPNLYWYRQAAGRGLQLLFYSVGIGQISSEVPQNLSASRPQDRQFILSSKKLLLSDSGFYLCAWSTKGQPRMNTEAFFGQGTRLTVV.

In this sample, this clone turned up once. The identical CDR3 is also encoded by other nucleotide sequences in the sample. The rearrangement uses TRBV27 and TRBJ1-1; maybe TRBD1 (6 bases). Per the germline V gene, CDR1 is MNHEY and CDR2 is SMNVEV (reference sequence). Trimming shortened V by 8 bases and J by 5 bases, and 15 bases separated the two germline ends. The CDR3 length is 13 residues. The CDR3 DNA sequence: TGTGCCAGCTCTACAGGGTCTAGGACTGAAGCTTTCTTT. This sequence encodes CASSTGSRTEAFF.

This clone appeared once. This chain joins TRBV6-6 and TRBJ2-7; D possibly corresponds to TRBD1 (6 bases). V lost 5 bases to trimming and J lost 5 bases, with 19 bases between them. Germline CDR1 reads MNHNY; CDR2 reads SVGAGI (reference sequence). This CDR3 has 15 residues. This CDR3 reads CASSPLGQSLDEQYF. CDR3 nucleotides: TGTGCCAGCAGTCCTCTTGGACAGAGCCTAGACGAGCAGTACTTC.

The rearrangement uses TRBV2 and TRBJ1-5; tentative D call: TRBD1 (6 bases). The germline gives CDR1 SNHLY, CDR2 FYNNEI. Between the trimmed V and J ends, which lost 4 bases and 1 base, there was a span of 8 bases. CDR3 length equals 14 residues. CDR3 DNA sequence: TGTGCCAGCAGTGTACAGGGCAGCAATCAGCCCCAGCATTTT. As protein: CASSVQGSNQPQHF.

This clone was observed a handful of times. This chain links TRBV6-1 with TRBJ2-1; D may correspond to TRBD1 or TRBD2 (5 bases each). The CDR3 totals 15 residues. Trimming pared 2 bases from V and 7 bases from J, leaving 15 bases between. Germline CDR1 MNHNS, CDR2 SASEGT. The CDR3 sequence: CASSETGDGGNEQFF. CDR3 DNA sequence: TGTGCCAGCAGTGAAACCGGGGACGGTGGTAATGAGCAGTTCTTC.

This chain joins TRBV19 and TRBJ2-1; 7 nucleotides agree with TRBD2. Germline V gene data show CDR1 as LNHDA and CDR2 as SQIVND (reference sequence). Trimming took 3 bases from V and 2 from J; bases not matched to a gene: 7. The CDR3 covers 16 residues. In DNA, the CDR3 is TGTGCCAGTAGTATCGTCAGGCGGGGGACCTACAATGAGCAGTTCTTC. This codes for CASSIVRRGTYNEQFF.

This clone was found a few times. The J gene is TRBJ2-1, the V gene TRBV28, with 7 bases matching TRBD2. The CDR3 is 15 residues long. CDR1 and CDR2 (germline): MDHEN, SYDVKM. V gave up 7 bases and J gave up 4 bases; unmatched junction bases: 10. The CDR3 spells CASTFGGREYNEQFF. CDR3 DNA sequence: TGTGCCAGCACCTTCGGGGGGAGGGAATACAATGAGCAGTTCTTC.

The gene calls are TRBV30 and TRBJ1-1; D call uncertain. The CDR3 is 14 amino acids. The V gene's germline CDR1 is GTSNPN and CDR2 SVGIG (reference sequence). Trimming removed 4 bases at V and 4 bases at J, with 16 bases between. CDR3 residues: CAWTRFGSSTEAFF. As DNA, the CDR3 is TGTGCCTGGACCCGGTTCGGCTCCTCCACTGAAGCTTTCTTT.

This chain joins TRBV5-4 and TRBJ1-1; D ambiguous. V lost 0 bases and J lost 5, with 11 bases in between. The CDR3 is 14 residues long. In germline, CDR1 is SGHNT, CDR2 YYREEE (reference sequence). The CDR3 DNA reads TGTGCCAGCAGCTTGGCCGCGGTGGGGACTGAAGCTTTCTTT. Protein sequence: CASSLAAVGTEAFF.

In DNA, the CDR3 is TGTGCCAGCAGCACCGAAGGGACGGGAGCACCCCTCCACTTT. This translates into CASSTEGTGAPLHF. The V call is TRBV7-3, the J call TRBJ1-6, with D possibly matching TRBD1 (5 bases). CDR1 is SGHTA, CDR2 FQGTGA, per germline. CDR3 size: 14 residues. The V gene lost 5 bases and the J gene lost 11 bases, with 16 bases spanning the gap.

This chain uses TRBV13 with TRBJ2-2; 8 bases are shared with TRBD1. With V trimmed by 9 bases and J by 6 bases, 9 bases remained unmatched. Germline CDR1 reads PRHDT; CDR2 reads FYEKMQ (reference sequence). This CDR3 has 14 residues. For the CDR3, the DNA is TGTGCCAGACGAAAGACAGGGGAAGCCGGGGAGCTGTTTTTT. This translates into CARRKTGEAGELFF. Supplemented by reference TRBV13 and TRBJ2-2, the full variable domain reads AAGVIQSPRHLIKEKRETATLKCYPIPRHDTVYWYQQGPGQDPQFLISFYEKMQSDKGSIPDRFSAQQFSDYHSELNMSSLELGDSALYFCARRKTGEAGELFFGEGSRLTVL.

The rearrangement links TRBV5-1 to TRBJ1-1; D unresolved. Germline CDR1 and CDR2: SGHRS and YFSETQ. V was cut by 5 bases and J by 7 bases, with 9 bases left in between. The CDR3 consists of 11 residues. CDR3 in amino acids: CASSIGDEAFF. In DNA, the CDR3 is TGCGCCAGCAGTATCGGGGATGAAGCTTTCTTT.